This TCR beta chain was sequenced for a study of cytotoxic CD8 clonotypes in ibrutinib-treated CLL. Study-level background: Following treatment for a median around twelve months, range 6 to 36, response samples were then taken.

Regarding the study as a whole: Clonality showed a rise at ibrutinib response that reversed toward baseline at progression.

Germline lookup yields CDR1 ENHRY and CDR2 SYGVKD. The V and J ends lost 8 bases and 2 bases, in that order; junction bases with no gene match: 7. The CDR3 spans 14 residues. On this clone: Its antigen is still unknown.

The method was immunoSEQ multiplex PCR; TCRdb's version includes in-frame clones alone and lacks a portion of them. The table includes roughly 190,000 clones, about 72% detected once. This TCR came from a human donor with chronic lymphocytic leukemia. This rearrangement joins TRBV10-3 to TRBJ2-7, with 9 bases aligning to TRBD1. The sequencing here drew on PBMCs, taken after 24 months of ibrutinib treatment. The CDR3 protein is CAIRPGQGPYEQYF. The CDR3 DNA is TGTGCCATCCGTCCGGGACAGGGCCCCTACGAGCAGTACTTC.